A single sample is the source of the 18 T cell receptor beta chains below, sequenced in a study of blood T cell repertoires in COVID-19. Data came from immunoSEQ multiplex PCR; TCRdb stores just in-frame clones and leaves some out. The table includes some 190,000 clones, less than 90% detected once. Specimen: peripheral blood. Source of these receptors: a young man with acute or convalescent COVID-19.

V and J are TRBV15 and TRBJ2-7, with TRBD2 as a possible D gene (5 bases). The germline V gene encodes CDR1 LNHNV and CDR2 YYDKDF (reference sequence). The CDR3 sequence is 13 residues long. The V end was cut by 5 bases, the J end by 2 bases, with 10 bases between. The DNA of the CDR3 is TGTGCCACCAGCTTAACTAGAACCTACGAGCAGTACTTC. Amino acid sequence: CATSLTRTYEQYF.

The chain is built from TRBV18 and TRBJ1-5, with a weak D call TRBD1 (5 bases). The CDR3 length is 15 residues. V lost 6 bases and J 1 base, leaving 13 bases between the germline ends. Germline CDR1 and CDR2: KGHSH and LQKENI. Here the CDR3 DNA reads TGTGCCAGCTCGAAACAGAAGGGGAGCAATCAGCCCCAGCATTTT. Translating gives CASSKQKGSNQPQHF.

This chain connects TRBV7-3 to TRBJ2-2, with unresolved D. The CDR3 is made up of 16 amino acids. Trimming removed 1 base at V and 0 bases at J, with 9 bases between. Looked up from germline, CDR1 is SGHTA and CDR2 is FQGTGA. The CDR3 is CASSLMAQANTGELFF. The CDR3 bases are TGTGCCAGCAGCTTAATGGCCCAGGCGAACACCGGGGAGCTGTTTTTT. The full variable domain, its missing parts supplied by reference TRBV7-3 and TRBJ2-2, is GAGVSQTPSNKVTEKGKYVELRCDPISGHTALYWYRQSLGQGPEFLIYFQGTGAADDSGLPNDRFFAVRPEGSVSTLKIQRTERGDSAVYLCASSLMAQANTGELFFGEGSRLTVL.

The rearrangement links TRBV12-3 or TRBV12-4 to TRBJ1-6; tentative D call: TRBD1 (6 bases). This CDR3 contains 13 residues. The V and J ends lost 6 bases and 10 bases respectively, with 13 bases between them. The CDR3 here is CASRIQGTSPLHF. The CDR3 DNA reads TGTGCCAGCAGAATTCAGGGGACCTCACCCCTCCACTTT.

The chain uses TRBV9 and TRBJ2-2; D is unclear. CDR3 size: 13 residues. Germline lookup yields CDR1 SGDLS and CDR2 YYNGEE. With 5 bases removed from V and 0 bases from J, the gap between germline ends came to 5 bases. CDR3 in amino acids: CASRRANTGELFF. Written as DNA, the CDR3 is TGTGCCAGCAGAAGAGCGAACACCGGGGAGCTGTTTTTT. Supplemented by reference TRBV9 and TRBJ2-2, the full variable domain reads DSGVTQTPKHLITATGQRVTLRCSPRSGDLSVYWYQQSLDQGLQFLIQYYNGEERAKGNILERFSAQQFPDLHSELNLSSLELGDSALYFCASRRANTGELFFGEGSRLTVL.

This rearrangement joins TRBV5-1 to TRBJ2-5, with TRBD1 matching over 10 bases. In germline, CDR1 is SGHRS, CDR2 YFSETQ. The junction had 8 bases not matched to a gene; V was cut back by 4 bases and J by 5 bases. The CDR3 consists of 15 residues. CDR3 coding DNA: TGCGCCAGCAGCCCTTGGACAGGGGGGAGGGAGACCCAGTACTTC. It encodes CASSPWTGGRETQYF.

This chain links TRBV5-8 with TRBJ2-7; 10 bases are shared with TRBD1. CDR1 SGHTS and CDR2 YDEGEE come from the germline V gene. After removal of 5 bases from V and 2 bases from J, the junction contained 7 bases not matched to a gene. This CDR3 spans 15 amino acids. The CDR3 DNA is TGTGCCAGCAGATTTCCGGGACAGGGGACCTACGAGCAGTACTTC. It encodes CASRFPGQGTYEQYF.

This chain joins TRBV11-3 and TRBJ1-5; D remains unclear. The CDR3 length is 16 residues. Trimming removed 2 bases from V and 3 bases from J, with 14 bases in between. Germline V CDR1 and CDR2: SGHNT, YENEEA. The CDR3 sequence is CASSLKEGQLNQPQHF. DNA for the CDR3: TGTGCCAGCAGCTTAAAGGAGGGCCAGCTCAATCAGCCCCAGCATTTT.

This sequence joins TRBV7-3 and TRBJ2-2; D may be TRBD2 (6 bases). Trimming pared 5 bases from V and 6 bases from J, leaving 19 bases between. This CDR3 region has 16 residues. Germline V gene lookup returns CDR1 SGHTA and CDR2 FQGTGA. CDR3 DNA sequence: TGTGCCAGCAGCGTAGGAGGCGGGGAGAAGGCCGGGGAGCTGTTTTTT. Protein product: CASSVGGGEKAGELFF.

The chain carries TRBV29-1 and TRBJ2-1, with a weak D call TRBD2 (5 bases). Germline V gene lookup returns CDR1 SQVTM and CDR2 ANQGSEA. The CDR3 contains 17 residues. Trimming shortened V by 7 bases and J by 7 bases, and 29 bases separated the two germline ends. The DNA for the CDR3 is TGCAGCGCCAATATGGCCCTTATGGGCGGGTCAGATAATGAGCAGTTCTTC. Translation: CSANMALMGGSDNEQFF.

V usage is TRBV5-1 and J usage is TRBJ1-1, with D hard to call. Trimming left V 0 bases short and J 5 bases short, with 14 bases between. Germline V gene lookup returns CDR1 SGHRS and CDR2 YFSETQ. CDR3 length equals 15 residues. The CDR3 here is CASSLGITDYTEAFF. Written as DNA, the CDR3 is TGCGCCAGCAGCTTGGGAATTACAGATTATACTGAAGCTTTCTTT. Looking up the rest from reference TRBV5-1 and TRBJ1-1 gives the full variable domain: KAGVTQTPRYLIKTRGQQVTLSCSPISGHRSVSWYQQTPGQGLQFLFEYFSETQRNKGNFPGRFSGRQFSNSRSEMNVSTLELGDSALYLCASSLGITDYTEAFFGQGTRLTVV.

The chain links TRBV28 to TRBJ2-7, with 13 bases matching TRBD2. CDR1 and CDR2 (germline): MDHEN, SYDVKM. J gave up 6 bases and V 4 bases, and 12 bases lay outside the gene matches. The CDR3 totals 17 residues. Here the CDR3 reads CASSSPLWTSGGIEQYF. The CDR3 nucleotides are TGTGCCAGCAGTTCACCCCTTTGGACTAGCGGGGGTATCGAGCAGTACTTC.

Points on this clone: Other DNA sequences in the sample encode the same CDR3. The J gene is TRBJ2-2, the V gene TRBV27; unclear D gene. V lost 2 bases to trimming and J lost 2 bases, with 3 bases between them. This CDR3 has 13 amino acids. Germline CDR1 is MNHEY and CDR2 is SMNVEV (reference sequence). DNA of the CDR3: TGTGCCAGCAGTTTACTAAACACCGGGGAGCTGTTTTTT. It translates to CASSLLNTGELFF.

The gene calls are TRBV11-2 and TRBJ1-2; D remains ambiguous. CDR3 length: 15 residues. The germline V and J ends were trimmed by 2 bases and 3 bases, with 13 bases remaining between them. Germline V CDR1 and CDR2: SGHAT, FQNNGV. This CDR3 is CASSLNPGIDYGYTF. For the CDR3, the DNA is TGTGCCAGCAGCTTAAATCCGGGGATCGACTATGGCTACACCTTC.

The genes are TRBV6-6 and TRBJ2-2; 7 nucleotides match TRBD1. CDR1 MNHNY and CDR2 SVGAGI come from the germline V gene (reference sequence). This CDR3 spans 15 amino acids. Trimming removed 7 bases from V and 6 bases from J; junction bases left unmatched: 11. Here the CDR3 reads CASNDKQGIPGELFF. CDR3 coding DNA: TGTGCCAGCAACGATAAACAGGGGATTCCCGGGGAGCTGTTTTTT.

The chain employs TRBV14 and TRBJ1-2; 7 bases agree with TRBD1. Germline CDR1 is SGHDN and CDR2 is FVKESK. V shed 4 bases and J 5 bases; nucleotides not matched to a gene: 10. There are 15 residues in the CDR3. CDR3 DNA sequence: TGTGCCAGCAGCCCCCTGTCCGGGACAGCATATGGCTACACCTTC. This gives the protein CASSPLSGTAYGYTF.

In this sample, this clone turned up once. The chain employs TRBV19 and TRBJ2-7; 7 bases agree with TRBD1. The V segment lost 3 bases and the J segment 5 bases; nucleotides outside the gene matches: 4. Germline V gene sequence: CDR1 LNHDA, CDR2 SQIVND (reference sequence). The CDR3 contains 13 residues. The CDR3 region has the DNA TGTGCCAGTAGTATGCTCGACAGGGACGAGCAGTACTTC. This encodes CASSMLDRDEQYF.

In its sample, this clone was seen once. V and J are TRBV5-4 and TRBJ1-4; 7 bases are shared with TRBD1. CDR1 and CDR2 from the germline V gene are SGHNT and YYREEE (reference sequence). After removal of 2 bases from V and 8 bases from J, the junction contained 9 bases not matched to a gene. This CDR3 contains 15 residues. CDR3 loop: CASSFSRQGPEKLFF. The CDR3 coding sequence is TGTGCCAGCAGCTTCTCCCGACAGGGCCCGGAAAAACTGTTTTTT.